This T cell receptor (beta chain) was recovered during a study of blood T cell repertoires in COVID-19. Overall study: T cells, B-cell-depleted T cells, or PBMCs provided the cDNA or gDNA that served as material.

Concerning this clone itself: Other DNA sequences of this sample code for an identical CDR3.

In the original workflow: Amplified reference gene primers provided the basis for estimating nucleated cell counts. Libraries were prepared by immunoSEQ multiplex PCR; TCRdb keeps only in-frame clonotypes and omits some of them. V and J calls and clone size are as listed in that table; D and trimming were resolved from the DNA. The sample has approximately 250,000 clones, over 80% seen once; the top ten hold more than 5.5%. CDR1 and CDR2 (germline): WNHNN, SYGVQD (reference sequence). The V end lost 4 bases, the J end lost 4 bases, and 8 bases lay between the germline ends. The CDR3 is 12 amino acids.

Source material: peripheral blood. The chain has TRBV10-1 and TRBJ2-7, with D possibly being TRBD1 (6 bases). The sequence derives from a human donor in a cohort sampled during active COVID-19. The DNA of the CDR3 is TGCGCCAGCAGTGCACAGGGATACGAGCAGTACTTC. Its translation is CASSAQGYEQYF.